This T cell receptor beta chain came from a study of T cells after yellow fever vaccination. Study-wide background: Those fractions that held only low numbers of cells were prepared using the SMART-Seq v4 Ultra Low Input RNA kit.

TCRdb recomputed calls from the 5' RACE reads with MiXCR, one row per CDR3 protein. The sample lists some 500,000 distinct CDR3 sequences, about 14% occurring once. This CDR3 region has 12 residues. From germline, CDR1 is GTSNPN and CDR2 SVGIG (reference sequence). V gave up 2 bases and J gave up 5 bases, with 7 bases separating them. Study results and limitations: Most clones from primary vaccination resurfaced after the booster (approximately 97% CD4, around 90% CD8).

A word on this clonotype: Its antigen is currently unknown.

V gene TRBV30 combines with J gene TRBJ1-5; perhaps TRBD1 as D (5 bases). Sequenced here: PBMCs, sampled on the day of the yellow fever booster vaccination. The TCR sequence derives from a man aged 25 to 45 who received the YFV17D yellow fever vaccine. The CDR3 spells CAWSRGYQPQHF. CDR3 coding DNA: TGTGCCTGGAGTAGGGGCTATCAGCCCCAGCATTTT.